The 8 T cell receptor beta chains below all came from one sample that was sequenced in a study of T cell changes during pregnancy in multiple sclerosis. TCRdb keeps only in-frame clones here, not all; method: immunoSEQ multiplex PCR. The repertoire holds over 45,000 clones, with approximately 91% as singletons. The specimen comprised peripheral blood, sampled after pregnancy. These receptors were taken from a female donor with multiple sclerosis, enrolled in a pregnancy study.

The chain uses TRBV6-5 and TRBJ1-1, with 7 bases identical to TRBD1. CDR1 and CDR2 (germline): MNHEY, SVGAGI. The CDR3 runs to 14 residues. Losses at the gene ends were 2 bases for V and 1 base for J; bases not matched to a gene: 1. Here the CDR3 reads CASSYRDRNTEAFF. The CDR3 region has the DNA TGTGCCAGCAGTTACCGGGACAGGAACACTGAAGCTTTCTTT.

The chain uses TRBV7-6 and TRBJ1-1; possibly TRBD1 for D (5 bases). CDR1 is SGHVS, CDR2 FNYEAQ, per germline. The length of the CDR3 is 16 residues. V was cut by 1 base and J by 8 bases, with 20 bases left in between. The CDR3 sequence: CASSLERSGSGGEAFF. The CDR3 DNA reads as TGTGCCAGCAGCTTAGAAAGGTCCGGGTCGGGGGGAGAAGCTTTCTTT.

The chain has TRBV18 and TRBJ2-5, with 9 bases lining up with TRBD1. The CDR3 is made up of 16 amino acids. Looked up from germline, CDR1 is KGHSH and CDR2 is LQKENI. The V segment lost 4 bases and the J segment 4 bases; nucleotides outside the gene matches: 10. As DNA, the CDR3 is TGTGCCAGCTCACGACCCGGGACAGGGTCTGGAGAGACCCAGTACTTC. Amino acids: CASSRPGTGSGETQYF.

This chain's CDR3 is CASSLSGGAGELFF. In DNA form, the CDR3 reads TGTGCCAGCAGTCTTAGCGGGGGTGCCGGGGAGCTGTTTTTT. The chain carries TRBV27 and TRBJ2-2; 9 positions agree with TRBD2. The germline CDR1 and CDR2 sequences are MNHEY and SMNVEV (reference sequence). The length of the CDR3 is 14 residues. The junction had 4 bases not matched to a gene; V was cut back by 5 bases and J by 6 bases.

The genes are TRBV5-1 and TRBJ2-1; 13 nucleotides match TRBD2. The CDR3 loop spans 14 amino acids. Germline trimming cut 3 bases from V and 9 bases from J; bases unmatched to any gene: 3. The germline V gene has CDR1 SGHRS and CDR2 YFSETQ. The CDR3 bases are TGCGCCAGCAGCTGGGGACTAGCGGGGACTGAGCAGTTCTTC. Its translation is CASSWGLAGTEQFF.

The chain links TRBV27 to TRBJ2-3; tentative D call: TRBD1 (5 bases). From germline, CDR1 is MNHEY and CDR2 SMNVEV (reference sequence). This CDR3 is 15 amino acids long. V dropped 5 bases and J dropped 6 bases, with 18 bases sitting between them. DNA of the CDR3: TGTGCCAGCAGTCCCCGACAGCTCTCCCAGGATACGCAGTATTTT. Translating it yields CASSPRQLSQDTQYF.

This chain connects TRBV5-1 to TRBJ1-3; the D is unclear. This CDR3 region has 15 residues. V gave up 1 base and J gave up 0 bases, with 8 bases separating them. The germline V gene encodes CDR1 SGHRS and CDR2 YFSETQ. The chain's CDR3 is CASSLNQNSGNTIYF. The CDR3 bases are TGCGCCAGCAGCTTGAATCAGAACTCTGGAAACACCATATATTTT.

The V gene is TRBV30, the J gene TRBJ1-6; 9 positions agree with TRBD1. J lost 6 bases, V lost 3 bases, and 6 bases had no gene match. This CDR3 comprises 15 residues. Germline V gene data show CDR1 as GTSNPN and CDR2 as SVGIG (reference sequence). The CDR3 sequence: CAWSLRDRVNSPLHF. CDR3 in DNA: TGTGCCTGGAGCCTCCGGGACAGGGTTAATTCACCCCTCCACTTT.